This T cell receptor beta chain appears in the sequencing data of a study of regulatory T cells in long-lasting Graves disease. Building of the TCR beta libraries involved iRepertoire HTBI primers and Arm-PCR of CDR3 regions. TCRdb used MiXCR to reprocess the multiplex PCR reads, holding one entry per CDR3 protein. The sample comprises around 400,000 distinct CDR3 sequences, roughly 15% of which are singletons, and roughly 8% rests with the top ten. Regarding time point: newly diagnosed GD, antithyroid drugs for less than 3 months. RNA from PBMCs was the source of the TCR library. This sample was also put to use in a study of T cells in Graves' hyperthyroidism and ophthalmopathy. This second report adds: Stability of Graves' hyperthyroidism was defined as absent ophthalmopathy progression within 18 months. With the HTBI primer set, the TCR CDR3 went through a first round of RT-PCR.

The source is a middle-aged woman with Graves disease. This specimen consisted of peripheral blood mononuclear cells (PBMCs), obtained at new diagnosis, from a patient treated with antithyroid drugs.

The CDR3 coding sequence is TGTGCCACCAGCAGTGGGGGGGCAGCTTATGGCTACACCTTC. Protein sequence: CATSSGGAAYGYTF. The V and J genes are TRBV15 and TRBJ1-2; D possibly corresponds to TRBD1 (6 bases). This CDR3 has 14 residues. The germline V gene encodes CDR1 LNHNV and CDR2 YYDKDF (reference sequence). The V end was cut by 3 bases, the J end by 5 bases, with 13 bases between.